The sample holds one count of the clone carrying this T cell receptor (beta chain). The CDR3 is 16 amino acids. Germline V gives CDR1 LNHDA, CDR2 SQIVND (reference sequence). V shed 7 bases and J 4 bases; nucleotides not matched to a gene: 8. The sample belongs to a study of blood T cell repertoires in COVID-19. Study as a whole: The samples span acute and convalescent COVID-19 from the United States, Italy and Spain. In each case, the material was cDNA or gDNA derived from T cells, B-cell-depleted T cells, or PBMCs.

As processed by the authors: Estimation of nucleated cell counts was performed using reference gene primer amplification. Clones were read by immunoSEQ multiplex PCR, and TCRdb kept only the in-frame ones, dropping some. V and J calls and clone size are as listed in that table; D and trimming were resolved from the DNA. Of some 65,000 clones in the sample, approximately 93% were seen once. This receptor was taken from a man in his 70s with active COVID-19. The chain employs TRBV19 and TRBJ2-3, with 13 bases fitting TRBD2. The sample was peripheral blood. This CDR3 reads CASNVFGTSGADTQYF. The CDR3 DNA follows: TGTGCCAGTAATGTATTCGGGACTAGCGGGGCAGATACGCAGTATTTT.